This TCR beta chain derives from a study of regulatory T cells in long-lasting Graves disease. Noted time point: newly diagnosed GD, antithyroid drugs for less than 3 months. PBMCs provided the RNA from which the TCR library was made. V lost 6 bases and J lost 7, with 12 bases in between. This CDR3 has 13 amino acids. There are many counts of this clonotype. For TCR beta, libraries came from iRepertoire HTBI primers and Arm-PCR of CDR3 regions. MiXCR was run by TCRdb on the multiplex PCR reads, yielding one entry per CDR3 protein. The sample holds some 330,000 distinct CDR3 sequences; 12% are singletons and the top ten take under 20%. These data were also filed under a second study, of T cells in Graves' hyperthyroidism and ophthalmopathy. Turning to that study: First-round RT-PCR with HTBI primers amplified the TCR CDR3 region. Most thyroid clonotypes expanded above 0.001 were also detected in blood. Ophthalmopathy was identified by the model a median about 6.8 months ahead of onset.

The source is a woman younger than 30 with Graves disease. Sequenced material: peripheral blood mononuclear cells (PBMCs), taken at new diagnosis, from a patient treated with antithyroid drugs. This chain links TRBV12-3 or TRBV12-4 with TRBJ1-4; D perhaps matches TRBD1 (5 bases). This CDR3 reads CASRGSGSEKLFF. In DNA form, the CDR3 reads TGTGCCAGCAGAGGCTCAGGGAGTGAAAAACTGTTTTTT.